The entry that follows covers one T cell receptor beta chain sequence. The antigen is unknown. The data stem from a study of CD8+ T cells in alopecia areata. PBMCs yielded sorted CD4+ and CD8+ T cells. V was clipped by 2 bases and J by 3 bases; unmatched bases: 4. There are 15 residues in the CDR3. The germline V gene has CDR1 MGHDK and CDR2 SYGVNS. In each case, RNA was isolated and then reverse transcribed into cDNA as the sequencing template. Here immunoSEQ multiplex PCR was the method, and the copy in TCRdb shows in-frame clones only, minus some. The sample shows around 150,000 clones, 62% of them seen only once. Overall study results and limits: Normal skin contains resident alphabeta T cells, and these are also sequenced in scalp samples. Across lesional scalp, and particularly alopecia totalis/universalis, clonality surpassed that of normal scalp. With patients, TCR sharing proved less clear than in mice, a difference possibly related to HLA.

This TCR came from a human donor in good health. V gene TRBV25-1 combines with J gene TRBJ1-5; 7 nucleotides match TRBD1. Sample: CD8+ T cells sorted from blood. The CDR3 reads CASSEGTVFNQPQHF. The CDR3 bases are TGTGCCAGCAGTGAAGGGACAGTCTTCAATCAGCCCCAGCATTTT. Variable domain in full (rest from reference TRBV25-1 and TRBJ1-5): EADIYQTPRYLVIGTGKKITLECSQTMGHDKMYWYQQDPGMELHLIHYSYGVNSTEKGDLSSESTVSRIRTEHFPLTLESARPSHTSQYLCASSEGTVFNQPQHFGDGTRLSIL.